These 14 T cell receptor beta chains originate from one sample sequenced in a study of CD4 T cells in relation to SARS-CoV-2 and coronaviruses. These receptors are not linked to any known antigen. Method: immunoSEQ multiplex PCR; TCRdb's copy keeps in-frame clones and lacks some. The repertoire has 20,000 to 25,000 clones, about 80% of them found once; the top ten carry around 12%. Before the COVID-19 pandemic, during about 2010-2018, CD4+ T cells were taken from unexposed donors. Isolation of CD4+ T cells took place after around eleven days in culture. The specimen was CD4+ T cells from PBMCs, cultured in vitro. The origin of the receptors is a human donor in good health.

The table lists this clone with a few counts. V usage is TRBV27 and J usage is TRBJ1-5; D gene unclear. Trimming left V 9 bases short and J 2 bases short, with 11 bases between. This CDR3 has 13 amino acids. Looked up from germline, CDR1 is MNHEY and CDR2 is SMNVEV (reference sequence). This chain's CDR3 is CASRGFGNQPQHF. For the CDR3, the DNA is TGTGCCAGTCGGGGATTCGGCAATCAGCCCCAGCATTTT.

This chain connects TRBV28 to TRBJ2-7; D is possibly TRBD1 or TRBD2 (5 bases each). The CDR3 runs to 18 residues. Trimming removed 6 bases from V and 3 bases from J, with 27 bases in between. CDR1 is MDHEN, CDR2 SYDVKM, per germline. The CDR3 DNA reads TGTGCCAGCAGCTCATACCGGGACGCATGGGGATGGGGCTACGAGCAGTACTTC. The encoded protein is CASSSYRDAWGWGYEQYF.

V gene TRBV9 combines with J gene TRBJ2-5; TRBD1 matches 8 bases. This CDR3 has 14 amino acids. Germline-derived CDR1 and CDR2 are SGDLS and YYNGEE. Trimming cost V 3 bases and J 4 bases; bases outside gene matches: 5. The CDR3 spells CASSGRRGLETQYF. The CDR3 nucleotides read TGTGCCAGCAGCGGCCGCAGGGGGCTAGAGACCCAGTACTTC.

The chain couples TRBV6-1 to TRBJ1-1, with a tentative D call TRBD1 (6 bases). V was trimmed by 0 bases and J by 8 bases, leaving 10 bases between them. In germline, CDR1 is MNHNS, CDR2 SASEGT. This CDR3 has 13 residues. The chain's CDR3 is CASSEAGRGEAFF. The CDR3, as DNA: TGTGCCAGCAGTGAAGCAGGAAGGGGGGAAGCTTTCTTT.

This rearrangement joins TRBV14 to TRBJ2-5, with 7 bases that match TRBD2. CDR3 size: 15 residues. V shed 1 base and J 4 bases; nucleotides not matched to a gene: 6. Germline V gives CDR1 SGHDN, CDR2 FVKESK. The CDR3 is CASSQVWGRGETQYF. For the CDR3, the DNA is TGTGCCAGCAGCCAAGTGTGGGGGAGGGGAGAGACCCAGTACTTC.

V gene TRBV5-4 combines with J gene TRBJ2-7; D tentatively reads TRBD1 or TRBD2 (5 bases each). Germline values: CDR1 SGHNT, CDR2 YYREEE (reference sequence). The germline V and J ends were trimmed by 4 bases and 1 base, with 15 bases remaining between them. This CDR3 is 15 amino acids long. The CDR3 bases are TGTGCCAGCAGCGTTGGCGGGCAGGGTTCCTACGAGCAGTACTTC. Its protein product is CASSVGGQGSYEQYF.

The CDR3 spells CASSGTNSGVLTF. CDR3 DNA sequence: TGTGCCAGCAGTGGAACAAATTCCGGCGTCCTGACTTTC. The chain couples TRBV28 to TRBJ2-6; D call uncertain. Trimming left V 5 bases short and J 12 bases short, with 14 bases between. CDR3 size: 13 residues. Germline assignment: CDR1 MDHEN and CDR2 SYDVKM.

The J gene is TRBJ1-2, the V gene TRBV15; 7 bases map to TRBD1. Germline lookup yields CDR1 LNHNV and CDR2 YYDKDF (reference sequence). This CDR3 has 13 amino acids. The trim removed 9 bases at V and 2 bases at J, leaving 6 bases unmatched. CDR3 amino acids: CATQQGSNYGYTF. CDR3 nucleotide sequence: TGTGCCACTCAACAGGGGTCGAACTATGGCTACACCTTC.

The rearrangement joins TRBV28 to TRBJ2-7; possibly TRBD1 for D (5 bases). V was shortened by 6 bases and J by 1 base, with 13 bases between the two germline ends. This CDR3 has 14 residues. Germline V gene sequence: CDR1 MDHEN, CDR2 SYDVKM. The CDR3 DNA follows: TGTGCCAGCAGCTCGGACACTGTGTCCTACGAGCAGTACTTC. Translating it yields CASSSDTVSYEQYF.

This sequence joins TRBV2 and TRBJ2-4; weak D call: TRBD1 (5 bases). V gave up 6 bases and J gave up 8 bases, with 20 bases separating them. This CDR3 has 15 residues. The germline CDR1 and CDR2 sequences are SNHLY and FYNNEI. CDR3 bases: TGTGCCAGCAGGGACAAGGGGTTCCTATCGGACATTCAGTACTTC. It specifies CASRDKGFLSDIQYF.

The CDR3 region is CASSDRTKRQGEQFF. The CDR3 DNA reads TGTGCCAGCAGTGACAGGACTAAGAGGCAGGGAGAGCAGTTCTTC. V is TRBV25-1 and J is TRBJ2-1; maybe TRBD2 (6 bases). The V gene lost 3 bases and the J gene lost 10 bases, with 19 bases spanning the gap. Per germline, CDR1 MGHDK and CDR2 SYGVNS. This CDR3 region has 15 residues.

CDR3 protein: CASSQSPSPLHF. The CDR3 DNA is TGTGCCAGCAGCCAGTCCCCTTCACCCCTCCACTTT. This sequence joins TRBV14 and TRBJ1-6; D is undetermined. Per the germline V gene, CDR1 is SGHDN and CDR2 is FVKESK. CDR3 length: 12 residues. V was pared by 3 bases and J by 9 bases, with 6 bases between.

The J gene is TRBJ2-7, the V gene TRBV9, with 8 bases lining up with TRBD2. The CDR3 has 14 amino acids. The V segment lost 4 bases and the J segment 7 bases; nucleotides outside the gene matches: 10. Germline assignment: CDR1 SGDLS and CDR2 YYNGEE. The CDR3 sequence is CASSFTLAGREQYF. The DNA of the CDR3 is TGTGCCAGCAGCTTCACTCTAGCGGGCCGGGAGCAGTACTTC.

This chain links TRBV7-3 with TRBJ2-1, with 8 bases identical to TRBD2. Germline V gene data show CDR1 as SGHTA and CDR2 as FQGTGA. The CDR3 consists of 15 residues. V trimming: 2 bases; J trimming: 8 bases; junction bases outside the gene matches: 8. In DNA, the CDR3 is TGTGCCAGCAGCTTATTGGCGGGAGGCGCCCATGAGCAGTTCTTC. Protein product: CASSLLAGGAHEQFF.